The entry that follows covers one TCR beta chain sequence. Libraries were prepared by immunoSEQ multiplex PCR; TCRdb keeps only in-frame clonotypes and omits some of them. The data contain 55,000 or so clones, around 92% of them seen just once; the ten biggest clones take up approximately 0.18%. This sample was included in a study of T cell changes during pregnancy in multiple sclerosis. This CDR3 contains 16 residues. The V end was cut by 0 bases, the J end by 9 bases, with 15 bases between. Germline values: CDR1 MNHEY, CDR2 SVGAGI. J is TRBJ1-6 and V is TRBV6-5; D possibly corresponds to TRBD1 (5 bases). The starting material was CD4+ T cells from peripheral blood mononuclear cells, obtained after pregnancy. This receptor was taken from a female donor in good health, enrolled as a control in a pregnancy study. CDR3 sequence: CASSYSNQGVGSPLHF. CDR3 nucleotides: TGTGCCAGCAGTTACTCGAATCAGGGCGTCGGTTCACCCCTCCACTTT.